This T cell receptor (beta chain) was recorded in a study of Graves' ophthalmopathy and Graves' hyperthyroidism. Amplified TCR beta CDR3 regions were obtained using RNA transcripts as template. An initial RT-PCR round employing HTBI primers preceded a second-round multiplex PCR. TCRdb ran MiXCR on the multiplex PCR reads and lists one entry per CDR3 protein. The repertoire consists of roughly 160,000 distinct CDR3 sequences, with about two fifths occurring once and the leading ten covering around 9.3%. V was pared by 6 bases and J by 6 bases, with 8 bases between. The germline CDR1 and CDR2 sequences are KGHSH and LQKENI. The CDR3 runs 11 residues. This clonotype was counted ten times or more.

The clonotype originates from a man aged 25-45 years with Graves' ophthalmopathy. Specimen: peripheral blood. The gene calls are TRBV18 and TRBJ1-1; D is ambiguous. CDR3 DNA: TGTGCCAGCTCCGTAGTTTCTGAAGCTTTCTTT. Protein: CASSVVSEAFF.